This is a list of T cell receptor beta chains from one sample in a study of blood T cells in healthy people across ages. TCRdb called the 5' RACE reads again in MiXCR, with one record for every CDR3 protein. This sample has hundreds of thousands of distinct CDR3 sequences, with approximately 21% found just once. Sequenced material: blood. These receptors came from a man in his 70s in good health. CDR3s include the opening cysteine and the closing phenylalanine or tryptophan. D genes are given only for firm matches. Part of the rows lack a size; the others show once, few, many or a class for expanded clones.

abundance: few
v_gene: TRBV15
d_gene: -
len: 17
j_gene: TRBJ2-1
CDR3nt: TGTGCCACCAGCAGTCCCCCGGGAGAACAGGGTTACTATGAGCAGTTCTTC
CDR3aa: CATSSPPGEQGYYEQFF

abundance: -
v_gene: TRBV20-1
d_gene: -
len: 15
j_gene: TRBJ2-7
CDR3nt: TGCAGTGCTAGAGCTTGGCGTCTGTTCGCCTACGAGCAGTACTTC
CDR3aa: CSARAWRLFAYEQYF

abundance: -
v_gene: TRBV28
d_gene: TRBD1
len: 15
j_gene: TRBJ2-1
CDR3nt: TGTGCCAGCAGTCGTACAGGGGCGTTATACAATGAGCAGTTCTTC
CDR3aa: CASSRTGALYNEQFF

abundance: -
v_gene: TRBV5-1
d_gene: TRBD1
len: 18
j_gene: TRBJ2-2
CDR3nt: TGCGCCAGCAGCTTCCGGGACAGGGGAACCGCGAACACCGGGGAGCTGTTTTTT
CDR3aa: CASSFRDRGTANTGELFF

abundance: few
v_gene: TRBV6-2/TRBV6-3
d_gene: TRBD2
len: 15
j_gene: TRBJ2-3
CDR3nt: TGTGCCAGCAAACCACTAGCGGGAGTTACAGATACGCAGTATTTT
CDR3aa: CASKPLAGVTDTQYF

abundance: -
v_gene: TRBV20-1
d_gene: TRBD2
len: 14
j_gene: TRBJ2-7
CDR3nt: TGCAGTGCTAGAGATCCGGGGAGGGATACCGAGCAGTACTTC
CDR3aa: CSARDPGRDTEQYF

abundance: many
v_gene: TRBV28
d_gene: TRBD2
len: 14
j_gene: TRBJ2-3
CDR3nt: TGTGCCAGCAGTCCAGGCGGGAGGGTTGAAACGCAGTATTTT
CDR3aa: CASSPGGRVETQYF

abundance: -
v_gene: TRBV7-2
d_gene: -
len: 17
j_gene: TRBJ2-1
CDR3nt: TGTGCCAGCAGCCCAATTCCCTCCGGGACGAGTGGCAATGAGCAGTTCTTC
CDR3aa: CASSPIPSGTSGNEQFF

abundance: -
v_gene: TRBV7-2
d_gene: TRBD2
len: 16
j_gene: TRBJ2-2
CDR3nt: TGTGCCAGCAGCCTGAGCGGGAGGCGGGGAACCGGGGAGCTGTTTTTT
CDR3aa: CASSLSGRRGTGELFF

abundance: -
v_gene: TRBV7-2
d_gene: -
len: 11
j_gene: TRBJ2-7
CDR3nt: TGTGCCAGCAGCGCCAACTACGGGCAGTACTTC
CDR3aa: CASSANYGQYF

abundance: once
v_gene: TRBV20-1
d_gene: -
len: 13
j_gene: TRBJ2-7
CDR3nt: TGCAGTGCCCTCAGGGGCCCGACCTACGAGCAGTACTTC
CDR3aa: CSALRGPTYEQYF

abundance: few
v_gene: TRBV28
d_gene: TRBD2
len: 15
j_gene: TRBJ2-7
CDR3nt: TGTGCCAGCAGTTTAAGGAGCGGGGTTTCCTACGAGCAGTACTTC
CDR3aa: CASSLRSGVSYEQYF

abundance: few
v_gene: TRBV2
d_gene: -
len: 14
j_gene: TRBJ1-4
CDR3nt: TGTGCCAGCAACGTGCCGGGGGGCGCGGAAAAACTGTTTTTT
CDR3aa: CASNVPGGAEKLFF

abundance: -
v_gene: TRBV12-3/TRBV12-4
d_gene: -
len: 14
j_gene: TRBJ2-4
CDR3nt: TGTGCCAGCACCCTTGATCTAGCCAAAAACATTCAGTACTTC
CDR3aa: CASTLDLAKNIQYF

abundance: -
v_gene: TRBV4-3
d_gene: -
len: 19
j_gene: TRBJ2-4
CDR3nt: TGCGCCAGCAGCCAAGTGGTAGCGGCCCTACCCGGAGCCAAAAACATTCAGTACTTC
CDR3aa: CASSQVVAALPGAKNIQYF

abundance: -
v_gene: TRBV11-2
d_gene: TRBD1
len: 15
j_gene: TRBJ2-3
CDR3nt: TGTGCCAGCAGCAGGTTACAGGGGTCAACAGATACGCAGTATTTT
CDR3aa: CASSRLQGSTDTQYF

abundance: -
v_gene: TRBV20-1
d_gene: -
len: 15
j_gene: TRBJ2-1
CDR3nt: TGCAGTGCTAGAGAAAACGGACGCTCCTACAATGGGCAATTCTTC
CDR3aa: CSARENGRSYNGQFF

abundance: -
v_gene: TRBV6-6
d_gene: TRBD1
len: 11
j_gene: TRBJ2-7
CDR3nt: TGTGCCAGCAGTTACGACAGGGGACGGTACTTC
CDR3aa: CASSYDRGRYF

abundance: few
v_gene: TRBV11-2
d_gene: TRBD2
len: 15
j_gene: TRBJ2-7
CDR3nt: TGTGCCAGCAGCTTTGGACTAGCGGACTTCTACGAGCAGTACTTC
CDR3aa: CASSFGLADFYEQYF

abundance: many
v_gene: TRBV6-6
d_gene: TRBD1
len: 12
j_gene: TRBJ2-7
CDR3nt: TGTGCCAGTCGGGACAGGGGCTACGAGCAGTACTTC
CDR3aa: CASRDRGYEQYF

abundance: many
v_gene: TRBV12-3/TRBV12-4
d_gene: TRBD1
len: 15
j_gene: TRBJ1-5
CDR3nt: TGTGCCAGCAGTCGCACAGGGGGTCGAAATCAGCCCCAGCATTTT
CDR3aa: CASSRTGGRNQPQHF

abundance: few
v_gene: TRBV9
d_gene: -
len: 15
j_gene: TRBJ2-5
CDR3nt: TGTGCCAGCAGCGTAGATCAGGCCGGGGGAGAGACCCAGTACTTC
CDR3aa: CASSVDQAGGETQYF

abundance: -
v_gene: TRBV12-3/TRBV12-4
d_gene: TRBD2
len: 16
j_gene: TRBJ2-1
CDR3nt: TGTGCCAGCAGCTCCCTTTGGACTAGCGGATACAATGAGCAGTTCTTC
CDR3aa: CASSSLWTSGYNEQFF

abundance: many
v_gene: TRBV7-9
d_gene: -
len: 16
j_gene: TRBJ2-3
CDR3nt: TGTGCCAGCAGCTTGTTGACGGGAGAGGTTCCAGATACGCAGTATTTT
CDR3aa: CASSLLTGEVPDTQYF

abundance: -
v_gene: TRBV20-1
d_gene: -
len: 16
j_gene: TRBJ2-1
CDR3nt: TGCAGTGCCCCGGAGTCGGGACTCAATCCCTACAATGAGCAGTTCTTC
CDR3aa: CSAPESGLNPYNEQFF

abundance: -
v_gene: TRBV14
d_gene: TRBD2
len: 15
j_gene: TRBJ2-7
CDR3nt: TGTGCCAGCAGCCAATCCAGCGGGAGTGCCTACGAGCAGTACTTC
CDR3aa: CASSQSSGSAYEQYF

abundance: -
v_gene: TRBV3-1
d_gene: -
len: 17
j_gene: TRBJ2-1
CDR3nt: TGTGCCAGCAGCCAGGATCCATTAGCGGTCTCCTACAATGAGCAGTTCTTC
CDR3aa: CASSQDPLAVSYNEQFF

abundance: many
v_gene: TRBV7-9
d_gene: -
len: 14
j_gene: TRBJ1-4
CDR3nt: TGTGCCAGCAGCTTAGGCAGGGAAAATGAAAAACTGTTTTTT
CDR3aa: CASSLGRENEKLFF

abundance: few
v_gene: TRBV3-1
d_gene: -
len: 16
j_gene: TRBJ2-1
CDR3nt: TGTGCCAGTAGCCCCCGGACGGACCTCCTGGGGAATGAGCAGTTCTTC
CDR3aa: CASSPRTDLLGNEQFF

abundance: few
v_gene: TRBV5-1
d_gene: -
len: 13
j_gene: TRBJ2-1
CDR3nt: TGCGCCAGCAGCTTAGACCCCGGCGATGAGCAGTTCTTC
CDR3aa: CASSLDPGDEQFF